Below, 23 T cell receptor beta chains from the same sample are listed, as sequenced in a study of cytomegalovirus exposure and HLA in healthy donors. This PCR relied on a set of 60 Vbeta primers and 13 Jbeta primers. Sequencing used immunoSEQ multiplex PCR; TCRdb keeps in-frame clones, though not all of them. The profile shows approximately 170,000 clones, around 62% of them singletons. The sequencing sample was made of PBMCs. The origin of the receptors is a man between 40 and 49 years old in good health and CMV-seronegative.

This clone was observed a few times. The chain employs TRBV7-2 and TRBJ2-6; TRBD2 is a possible D gene (6 bases). The length of the CDR3 is 15 residues. Trimming cost V 3 bases and J 0 bases, with 6 bases left between them. Germline CDR1 is SGHTA and CDR2 is FQGNSA. Here the CDR3 reads CASSFGSSGANVLTF. DNA of the CDR3: TGTGCCAGCAGCTTCGGGAGCTCTGGGGCCAACGTCCTGACTTTC.

The V gene is TRBV19, the J gene TRBJ2-7; the D gene is possibly TRBD1 (6 bases). V was shortened by 6 bases and J by 3 bases, with 9 bases between the two germline ends. The CDR3 has 12 amino acids. CDR1 is LNHDA and CDR2 is SQIVND in the germline V gene (reference sequence). The chain's CDR3 is CASRGQRYEQYF. In nucleotides, the CDR3 is TGTGCCAGTAGGGGACAACGCTACGAGCAGTACTTC.

This clone was seen a single time. The gene calls are TRBV19 and TRBJ2-2; D perhaps matches TRBD1 (5 bases). Germline V gene sequence: CDR1 LNHDA, CDR2 SQIVND (reference sequence). Trimming stripped 1 base from V and 4 bases from J, with 13 bases between. The CDR3 contains 16 residues. CDR3 DNA: TGTGCCAGTAGTATAGTGGCAGGGCAGGGCACCGGGGAGCTGTTTTTT. It specifies CASSIVAGQGTGELFF.

This clone has a handful of counts. CDR3 amino acids: CASSSTSGSTHEQYF. CDR3 nucleotide sequence: TGTGCCAGCAGCTCGACTAGCGGGAGTACCCACGAGCAGTACTTC. The V call is TRBV11-2, the J call TRBJ2-7; 12 bases are a match to TRBD2. V shed 4 bases, J shed 5 bases, and the junction held 6 bases outside the gene matches. The length of the CDR3 is 15 residues. Germline V gene sequence: CDR1 SGHAT, CDR2 FQNNGV.

The chain links TRBV18 to TRBJ1-4; D call uncertain. The CDR3 sequence is 15 residues long. Trimming removed 6 bases at V and 4 bases at J, with 15 bases between. From germline, CDR1 is KGHSH and CDR2 LQKENI. CDR3 sequence (DNA): TGTGCCAGCTCCATAAATACGGTGAATAATGAAAAACTGTTTTTT. Its translation is CASSINTVNNEKLFF.

This chain links TRBV7-2 with TRBJ2-1; 7 bases fit TRBD2. Losses at the gene ends were 5 bases for V and 8 bases for J; bases not matched to a gene: 12. This CDR3 region has 15 residues. CDR1 and CDR2 from the germline V gene are SGHTA and FQGNSA. The CDR3: CASSPGGILGYEQFF. CDR3 coding DNA: TGTGCCAGCAGCCCCGGGGGGATTTTGGGGTATGAGCAGTTCTTC.

J is TRBJ1-4 and V is TRBV5-6; no clear D. Germline V lookup: CDR1 SGHDT, CDR2 YYEEEE. V was trimmed by 1 base and J by 4 bases, leaving 11 bases between them. The CDR3 consists of 15 residues. The CDR3 loop is CASSLFQEDNEKLFF. CDR3 DNA: TGTGCCAGCAGCTTGTTCCAGGAAGATAATGAAAAACTGTTTTTT.

This clone has only one observation. The chain recombines TRBV5-4 with TRBJ2-1; 12 bases are shared with TRBD2. Trimming cost V 5 bases and J 9 bases; bases outside gene matches: 9. This CDR3 has 15 residues. Germline V gene data show CDR1 as SGHNT and CDR2 as YYREEE (reference sequence). The CDR3 nucleotides are TGTGCCAGCAGGCCTAGCGGGAGGGCCCAGGCTGAGCAGTTCTTC. It is translated as CASRPSGRAQAEQFF.

This clone has more than one count but fewer than ten. The V gene is TRBV9, the J gene TRBJ1-1; maybe TRBD1 (6 bases). Trimming cost V 6 bases and J 4 bases, with 13 bases left between them. There are 13 residues in the CDR3. Germline V gives CDR1 SGDLS, CDR2 YYNGEE. CDR3 loop: CASNNRAGTEAFF. Written as DNA, the CDR3 is TGTGCCAGCAATAACAGGGCAGGCACTGAAGCTTTCTTT. The full variable domain, its missing parts supplied by reference TRBV9 and TRBJ1-1, is DSGVTQTPKHLITATGQRVTLRCSPRSGDLSVYWYQQSLDQGLQFLIQYYNGEERAKGNILERFSAQQFPDLHSELNLSSLELGDSALYFCASNNRAGTEAFFGQGTRLTVV.

V gene TRBV29-1 combines with J gene TRBJ1-5; the D gene is possibly TRBD1 (6 bases). Germline V lookup: CDR1 SQVTM, CDR2 ANQGSEA. The CDR3 has 19 residues. Trimming took off 3 bases at V and 3 bases at J, with 27 bases between the two ends. The CDR3 DNA sequence: TGCAGCGTTGAGTGGCGGGGGTTGCCAGGGGCGGGGCACAATCAGCCCCAGCATTTT. Its protein product is CSVEWRGLPGAGHNQPQHF. The full variable domain, rest sourced from reference TRBV29-1 and TRBJ1-5, is SAVISQKPSRDICQRGTSLTIQCQVDSQVTMMFWYRQQPGQSLTLIATANQGSEATYESGFVIDKFPISRPNLTFSTLTVSNMSPEDSSIYLCSVEWRGLPGAGHNQPQHFGDGTRLSIL.

The rearrangement joins TRBV27 to TRBJ2-5, with TRBD1 identical over 7 bases. Germline trimming cut 2 bases from V and 0 bases from J; bases unmatched to any gene: 3. The CDR3 is made up of 15 amino acids. Germline lookup yields CDR1 MNHEY and CDR2 SMNVEV (reference sequence). In DNA, the CDR3 is TGTGCCAGCAGTTTAGGGACAGAGAACCAAGAGACCCAGTACTTC. Protein product: CASSLGTENQETQYF.

The gene calls are TRBV19 and TRBJ2-5; D may be TRBD2 (6 bases). Trimming left V 1 base short and J 0 bases short, with 12 bases between. The CDR3 covers 16 residues. In germline, CDR1 is LNHDA, CDR2 SQIVND (reference sequence). The CDR3 loop is CASSIGGAIDQETQYF. Written as DNA, the CDR3 is TGTGCCAGTAGTATAGGCGGGGCTATTGACCAAGAGACCCAGTACTTC.

The rearrangement uses TRBV6-6 and TRBJ2-3, with D perhaps TRBD2 (7 bases). In germline, CDR1 is MNHNY, CDR2 SVGAGI (reference sequence). The CDR3 runs 16 residues. The V end was cut by 0 bases, the J end by 4 bases, with 14 bases between. The CDR3 sequence: CASSYSEGGLSDTQYF. CDR3 DNA sequence: TGTGCCAGCAGTTACTCAGAGGGGGGGCTCTCAGATACGCAGTATTTT.

J is TRBJ2-1 and V is TRBV2, with a tentative D call TRBD2 (5 bases). Between the trimmed V and J ends, which lost 7 bases and 0 bases, there was a span of 10 bases. In germline, CDR1 is SNHLY, CDR2 FYNNEI. This CDR3 is 14 amino acids long. CDR3 amino acids: CASKEANSYNEQFF. Written as DNA, the CDR3 is TGTGCCAGCAAGGAGGCGAACTCCTACAATGAGCAGTTCTTC.

For the CDR3, the DNA is TGCAGTGCTACCGGGAGCTATGGCTACACCTTC. Translating gives CSATGSYGYTF. This chain joins TRBV20-1 and TRBJ1-2; D call uncertain. The germline V and J ends were trimmed by 4 bases and 4 bases, with 7 bases remaining between them. This CDR3 has 11 amino acids. Per germline, CDR1 DFQATT and CDR2 SNEGSKA (reference sequence).

The V gene is TRBV19, the J gene TRBJ1-4; 8 bases are shared with TRBD1. Germline trimming cut 6 bases from V and 0 bases from J; bases unmatched to any gene: 3. CDR3 length: 15 amino acids. The V gene's germline CDR1 is LNHDA and CDR2 SQIVND (reference sequence). CDR3 coding DNA: TGTGCCAGTAGGGACAGGGACTCAACTAATGAAAAACTGTTTTTT. Protein product: CASRDRDSTNEKLFF.

The chain has TRBV11-3 and TRBJ2-2, with 12 bases that match TRBD1. The germline V gene encodes CDR1 SGHNT and CDR2 YENEEA. This CDR3 region has 15 residues. The ends lost 5 bases at V and 4 bases at J; junction bases unmatched: 2. The CDR3 nucleotides read TGTGCCAGCAGCCGGGACAGGGGGCGCACCGGGGAGCTGTTTTTT. Its translation is CASSRDRGRTGELFF. Combining the CDR3 with reference TRBV11-3 and TRBJ2-2 gives the whole variable domain EAGVVQSPRYKIIEKKQPVAFWCNPISGHNTLYWYLQNLGQGPELLIRYENEEAVDDSQLPKDRFSAERLKGVDSTLKIQPAELGDSAVYLCASSRDRGRTGELFFGEGSRLTVL.

This chain joins TRBV18 and TRBJ2-3; possibly TRBD2 for D (5 bases). From germline, CDR1 is KGHSH and CDR2 LQKENI. This CDR3 has 15 residues. The V gene lost 3 bases and the J gene lost 1 base, with 11 bases spanning the gap. The CDR3 sequence is CASSPAGLRTDTQYF. CDR3 coding DNA: TGTGCCAGCTCACCTGCAGGACTCCGCACAGATACGCAGTATTTT.

This rearrangement joins TRBV7-6 to TRBJ1-1; 7 nucleotides line up with TRBD1. CDR3 length: 15 amino acids. Trimming cost V 1 base and J 1 base; bases outside gene matches: 3. Germline V gene lookup returns CDR1 SGHVS and CDR2 FNYEAQ. CDR3 sequence reads: CASSLEAGGNTEAFF. The DNA of the CDR3 is TGTGCCAGCAGCTTAGAGGCAGGGGGGAACACTGAAGCTTTCTTT.

This clone has only a few counts. One end of the junction varies from germline; a read error may be responsible. Other nucleotide sequences in the sample specify the same CDR3. This chain joins TRBV7-9 and TRBJ2-7, with D possibly being TRBD1 (6 bases). Germline V gene lookup returns CDR1 SEHNR and CDR2 FQNEAQ (reference sequence). The CDR3 loop spans 12 amino acids. Here the CDR3 reads CSSSLQGYEQYF. CDR3 DNA: TGTTCCAGCAGCTTACAGGGCTACGAGCAGTACTTC.

The chain is built from TRBV7-8 and TRBJ2-5; 9 bases match TRBD1. V lost 6 bases, J lost 5 bases, and 7 bases stayed unmatched. The CDR3 contains 14 residues. From germline, CDR1 is SGHVS and CDR2 FQNEAQ. The CDR3 region has the DNA TGTGCCAGCAGTTTCGGGACAGGGTTGGAGACCCAGTACTTC. This codes for CASSFGTGLETQYF.

The rearrangement joins TRBV28 to TRBJ2-1, with TRBD2 matching 10 bases. Trimming cost V 7 bases and J 2 bases; bases outside gene matches: 2. Per germline, CDR1 MDHEN and CDR2 SYDVKM. This CDR3 contains 14 residues. The CDR3 bases are TGTGCCAGCATAGCGGGGGGTACCTACAATGAGCAGTTCTTC. This codes for CASIAGGTYNEQFF.

The rearrangement links TRBV19 to TRBJ2-1, with 9 bases that match TRBD1. Germline V gene data show CDR1 as LNHDA and CDR2 as SQIVND (reference sequence). The ends lost 6 bases at V and 9 bases at J; junction bases unmatched: 9. The CDR3 has 14 amino acids. This CDR3 is CASSATGGKGEQFF. CDR3 DNA sequence: TGTGCCAGTAGCGCCACAGGGGGCAAAGGTGAGCAGTTCTTC. Full variable domain (rest looked up from reference TRBV19 and TRBJ2-1): DGGITQSPKYLFRKEGQNVTLSCEQNLNHDAMYWYRQDPGQGLRLIYYSQIVNDFQKGDIAEGYSVSREKKESFPLTVTSAQKNPTAFYLCASSATGGKGEQFFGPGTRLTVL.